This passage covers 30 T cell receptor beta chains from one sample sequenced in a study of radiotherapy plus CTLA-4 blockade in lung cancer. This table comes from immunoSEQ multiplex PCR, and its TCRdb copy is limited to in-frame clones, with some not included. The sample holds some 92,000 clones, roughly 80% seen once. The sample in question was peripheral blood, obtained from a patient treated with radiotherapy plus ipilimumab. The receptors here all came from a human donor with non-small cell lung cancer who had a partial response to radiotherapy plus ipilimumab.

Turning to this clone: The sample has other DNA sequences that encode this CDR3 too. The chain recombines TRBV6-1 with TRBJ1-1; no clear D. From germline, CDR1 is MNHNS and CDR2 SASEGT. CDR3 length: 13 amino acids. V lost 1 base, J lost 4 bases, and 7 bases lay in between. CDR3 amino acids: CASSEVRSTEAFF. As DNA, the CDR3 is TGTGCCAGCAGTGAAGTGAGGAGCACTGAAGCTTTCTTT.

V and J are TRBV2 and TRBJ1-1; 7 bases are shared with TRBD1. The V gene end was trimmed by 2 bases and the J gene end by 0 bases; junction bases not matched to a gene: 6. The CDR3 extends over 16 amino acids. CDR1 is SNHLY, CDR2 FYNNEI, per germline. In DNA, the CDR3 is TGTGCCAGCAGTGAAAATCCAGGGGGAGTGAACACTGAAGCTTTCTTT. Translating it yields CASSENPGGVNTEAFF. Using reference TRBV2 and TRBJ1-1 for the parts outside the CDR3, the full variable domain is EPEVTQTPSHQVTQMGQEVILRCVPISNHLYFYWYRQILGQKVEFLVSFYNNEISEKSEIFDDQFSVERPDGSNFTLKIRSTKLEDSAMYFCASSENPGGVNTEAFFGQGTRLTVV.

The rearrangement links TRBV5-4 to TRBJ2-2, with 7 positions matching TRBD2. This CDR3 is built from 17 residues. Germline V lookup: CDR1 SGHNT, CDR2 YYREEE (reference sequence). V shed 5 bases and J 0 bases; nucleotides not matched to a gene: 10. Here the CDR3 reads CASRTGSAGANTGELFF. The CDR3 nucleotides read TGTGCCAGCAGAACTGGGTCGGCGGGGGCGAACACCGGGGAGCTGTTTTTT.

This clone was seen a handful of times. This rearrangement joins TRBV6-1 to TRBJ2-7; tentative D call: TRBD1 (5 bases). The ends were cut back, 3 bases at V and 1 base at J, with 10 bases in the middle. Germline CDR1 reads MNHNS; CDR2 reads SASEGT. This CDR3 is 14 amino acids long. This chain's CDR3 is CASSDRAISYEQYF. CDR3 sequence (DNA): TGTGCCAGCAGTGACAGGGCTATTTCCTACGAGCAGTACTTC.

V usage is TRBV20-1 and J usage is TRBJ1-2; TRBD1 might be the D (5 bases). Trimming took off 2 bases at V and 8 bases at J, with 9 bases between the two ends. The CDR3 totals 11 residues. Germline assignment: CDR1 DFQATT and CDR2 SNEGSKA (reference sequence). CDR3 region: CSARQGGGYTF. CDR3 sequence (DNA): TGCAGTGCTAGACAGGGAGGGGGCTACACCTTC.

This chain connects TRBV18 to TRBJ2-4; a weak D match, TRBD2 (6 bases). This CDR3 is built from 15 residues. V lost 5 bases and J 5 bases, leaving 16 bases between the germline ends. The germline V gene has CDR1 KGHSH and CDR2 LQKENI. CDR3 DNA: TGTGCCAGCTCAGATGGGTTAGCGGCTCAAAACATTCAGTACTTC. Protein: CASSDGLAAQNIQYF.

This rearrangement joins TRBV28 to TRBJ2-1; possible D gene TRBD1, 6 bases. The germline V and J ends were trimmed by 5 bases and 1 base, with 12 bases remaining between them. Per the germline V gene, CDR1 is MDHEN and CDR2 is SYDVKM. This CDR3 is 15 amino acids long. The CDR3 spells CASSHRERSYNEQFF. The CDR3 coding sequence is TGTGCCAGCAGTCACAGGGAGCGGTCCTACAATGAGCAGTTCTTC.

This clone was counted only a few times. This sequence joins TRBV4-2 and TRBJ1-2; D unresolved. The CDR3 consists of 13 residues. Trimming took off 4 bases at V and 6 bases at J, with 12 bases between the two ends. Germline V gene data show CDR1 as LGHNA and CDR2 as YNFKEQ. This chain's CDR3 is CASSPPGVDGYTF. As DNA, the CDR3 is TGTGCCAGCAGCCCTCCCGGGGTGGATGGCTACACCTTC.

The chain links TRBV7-2 to TRBJ2-5, with D possibly being TRBD1 (6 bases). CDR3 length: 16 residues. CDR1 and CDR2 (germline): SGHTA, FQGNSA. V shed 5 bases and J shed 4 bases, with 20 bases lying between them. CDR3 region: CASSLSRTGIGETQYF. CDR3 DNA: TGTGCCAGCAGCCTATCGCGTACAGGGATTGGAGAGACCCAGTACTTC.

This clone was seen once. The junction departs from the called germline gene at one end, perhaps through a read error. The V call is TRBV19, the J call TRBJ2-7; 7 bases agree with TRBD2. The CDR3 is 14 amino acids. Per germline, CDR1 LNHDA and CDR2 SQIVND (reference sequence). The CDR3 protein is CASSMRGISHEQYF. The CDR3 DNA reads as TGTGCCAGTAGTATGCGGGGGATCTCCCACGAGCAGTACTTC.

This chain links TRBV6-6 with TRBJ2-5; D is perhaps TRBD2 (6 bases). The DNA end is more similar to TRBJ2-7, so the J call may be wrong. The CDR3 is 15 residues long. Germline V gene lookup returns CDR1 MNHNY and CDR2 SVGAGI (reference sequence). The CDR3 DNA reads as TGTGCCAGCAGTTACTCGACTAGGGGCTCCTACGAGCAGTACTTC. Its translation is CASSYSTRGSYEQYF.

The chain couples TRBV28 to TRBJ1-5, with D tentatively TRBD1 (5 bases). V was pared by 8 bases and J by 5 bases, with 25 bases between. CDR1 and CDR2 (germline): MDHEN, SYDVKM. The CDR3 sequence is 17 residues long. The CDR3 reads CASYTKPIRGDHQPQHF. The CDR3 DNA reads as TGTGCCAGCTATACGAAGCCTATCCGGGGGGACCATCAGCCCCAGCATTTT.

This clone has only a few counts. J is TRBJ2-2 and V is TRBV1; the table names TRBD2, a call not compared with the DNA. TRBV1 is listed as a pseudogene. The CDR3 is made up of 14 amino acids. CDR3 nucleotide sequence: TGCACCAGCAGCCAAGAGAGGCTAGCCGGGGAGCTGTTTTTT. This gives the protein CTSSQERLAGELFF.

The rearrangement links TRBV10-3 to TRBJ2-6; 8 nucleotides match TRBD1. This CDR3 is 18 amino acids long. Germline-derived CDR1 and CDR2 are ENHRY and SYGVKD. With 7 bases clipped from V and 2 bases from J, the junction kept 13 bases outside the gene matches. The CDR3 DNA reads as TGTGCCATCACCCAAGGGGGGCAGGGGGCCGCTGGGGCCAACGTCCTGACTTTC. It encodes CAITQGGQGAAGANVLTF.

Turning to this clone: The identical CDR3 is also encoded by other nucleotide sequences in the sample. The rearrangement uses TRBV6-1 and TRBJ2-7; possible D gene TRBD2, 5 bases. The V end lost 7 bases, the J end lost 0 bases, and 16 bases lay between the germline ends. CDR1 MNHNS and CDR2 SASEGT come from the germline V gene. The CDR3 is 15 residues long. CDR3 bases: TGTGCCAGCACAGTCCTCGCTGAGGGCTCCTACGAGCAGTACTTC. Translated, it gives CASTVLAEGSYEQYF.

The chain employs TRBV9 and TRBJ2-5; D perhaps matches TRBD2 (6 bases). This CDR3 is built from 15 residues. CDR1 and CDR2 (germline): SGDLS, YYNGEE. The V end lost 2 bases, the J end lost 7 bases, and 18 bases lay between the germline ends. CDR3 DNA sequence: TGTGCCAGCAGCGTGGATAGCGGTATGAGTGTGACCCAGTACTTC. Translated: CASSVDSGMSVTQYF.

The chain uses TRBV4-2 and TRBJ1-2, with 7 bases lining up with TRBD1. Trimming took 0 bases from V and 6 from J; bases not matched to a gene: 4. CDR3 length: 14 amino acids. The germline V gene encodes CDR1 LGHNA and CDR2 YNFKEQ. CDR3 amino acids: CASSQESRGHGYTF. DNA for the CDR3: TGTGCCAGCAGCCAAGAGTCGAGGGGGCATGGCTACACCTTC.

This clone was seen only once. This rearrangement joins TRBV30 to TRBJ1-2; a weak D match, TRBD1 (5 bases). Trimming removed 8 bases from V and 3 bases from J, with 13 bases in between. CDR1 GTSNPN and CDR2 SVGIG come from the germline V gene (reference sequence). There are 12 residues in the CDR3. The CDR3 nucleotides are TGTGCCCGGACACACGGAGACTATGGCTACACCTTC. This gives the protein CARTHGDYGYTF.

The CDR3 loop reads CASRHTGQSYEQYF. CDR3 DNA: TGTGCCAGCAGGCATACGGGACAGTCCTACGAGCAGTACTTC. V gene TRBV11-2 combines with J gene TRBJ2-7; 7 positions agree with TRBD1. With V trimmed by 6 bases and J by 1 base, 6 bases remained unmatched. Per the germline V gene, CDR1 is SGHAT and CDR2 is FQNNGV. This CDR3 is built from 14 residues.

This clone has just one count. The J gene is TRBJ2-1, the V gene TRBV30; weak D call: TRBD2 (7 bases). The CDR3 consists of 14 residues. The V end was cut by 4 bases, the J end by 7 bases, with 17 bases between. From germline, CDR1 is GTSNPN and CDR2 SVGIG (reference sequence). The CDR3 sequence is CAWIRAGGHNEQFF. CDR3 DNA sequence: TGTGCCTGGATCAGGGCCGGGGGGCATAATGAGCAGTTCTTC.

The table lists this clone with a few counts. The V gene is TRBV5-4, the J gene TRBJ1-3; 7 nucleotides line up with TRBD1. The CDR3 spans 16 residues. Germline V lookup: CDR1 SGHNT, CDR2 YYREEE (reference sequence). Trimming took 4 bases from V and 3 from J; bases not matched to a gene: 10. The CDR3 here is CASSPGLDRVGNTIYF. DNA of the CDR3: TGTGCCAGCAGCCCGGGCCTTGACAGGGTTGGAAACACCATATATTTT.

The chain combines TRBV4-1 with TRBJ2-3, with D possibly matching TRBD2 (5 bases). V gave up 0 bases and J gave up 3 bases, with 10 bases separating them. This CDR3 has 15 residues. The germline V gene has CDR1 MGHRA and CDR2 YSYEKL. The CDR3: CASSQDPGTTDTQYF. In DNA, the CDR3 is TGCGCCAGCAGCCAAGATCCGGGAACGACAGATACGCAGTATTTT.

This sequence joins TRBV19 and TRBJ2-1; TRBD2 is a possible D gene (5 bases). The CDR3 consists of 14 residues. The germline CDR1 and CDR2 sequences are LNHDA and SQIVND (reference sequence). The V end lost 5 bases, the J end lost 7 bases, and 15 bases lay between the germline ends. CDR3 residues: CASSSSGLRNEQFF. In DNA, the CDR3 is TGTGCCAGTAGTTCTTCGGGGTTAAGGAATGAGCAGTTCTTC.

The rearrangement joins TRBV18 to TRBJ2-1; 7 positions match TRBD1. The CDR3 is 15 residues long. Germline values: CDR1 KGHSH, CDR2 LQKENI. With V trimmed by 0 bases and J by 7 bases, 6 bases remained unmatched. CDR3 sequence reads: CASSPPTGSVNEQFF. The CDR3 nucleotides read TGTGCCAGCTCACCACCGACAGGGAGTGTGAATGAGCAGTTCTTC.

The gene calls are TRBV28 and TRBJ1-5; 10 bases match TRBD1. Germline lookup yields CDR1 MDHEN and CDR2 SYDVKM. V was pared by 5 bases and J by 5 bases, with 6 bases of the junction left unmatched. The CDR3 covers 15 residues. CDR3 in DNA: TGTGCCAGCAGTCTCGGGACAGGGGTAGATCAGCCCCAGCATTTT. It is translated as CASSLGTGVDQPQHF.

This clone appeared a single time. This chain joins TRBV28 and TRBJ2-1; 7 bases are a match to TRBD2. Germline CDR1 and CDR2: MDHEN and SYDVKM. V lost 5 bases, J lost 9 bases, and 13 bases stayed unmatched. The CDR3 runs to 15 residues. The CDR3 DNA reads TGTGCCAGCAGTCCCGTGGGGGGGAGAAGGGTTGAGCAGTTCTTC. This encodes CASSPVGGRRVEQFF.

This chain joins TRBV9 and TRBJ2-1; 11 bases map to TRBD2. The CDR3 has 16 amino acids. The germline CDR1 and CDR2 sequences are SGDLS and YYNGEE. The ends lost 0 bases at V and 8 bases at J; junction bases unmatched: 7. The DNA for the CDR3 is TGTGCCAGCAGCGTAGATTTGACTAGCGGGAAAGATGAGCAGTTCTTC. Translation: CASSVDLTSGKDEQFF. The variable domain in full, with the rest retrieved from reference TRBV9 and TRBJ2-1, is DSGVTQTPKHLITATGQRVTLRCSPRSGDLSVYWYQQSLDQGLQFLIQYYNGEERAKGNILERFSAQQFPDLHSELNLSSLELGDSALYFCASSVDLTSGKDEQFFGPGTRLTVL.

CDR3 loop: CASSYPARDTDTQYF. The CDR3 DNA sequence: TGTGCCAGCAGTTACCCCGCCCGGGACACAGATACGCAGTATTTT. The chain is built from TRBV6-6 and TRBJ2-3, with a possible D match to TRBD2 (5 bases). Germline lookup yields CDR1 MNHNY and CDR2 SVGAGI (reference sequence). The ends were cut back, 2 bases at V and 2 bases at J, with 11 bases in the middle. The CDR3 consists of 15 residues.

V gene TRBV9 combines with J gene TRBJ2-2, with TRBD1 matching over 9 bases. The CDR3 is 15 amino acids. The V gene's germline CDR1 is SGDLS and CDR2 YYNGEE. V gave up 4 bases and J gave up 7 bases; unmatched junction bases: 8. In DNA form, the CDR3 reads TGTGCCAGCAGCAGGGACAGGGCAGGTATCGGGGAGCTGTTTTTT. Translated: CASSRDRAGIGELFF.

This rearrangement joins TRBV5-1 to TRBJ2-3; no reliable D call. Germline V gene lookup returns CDR1 SGHRS and CDR2 YFSETQ. CDR3 size: 15 residues. The V gene lost 4 bases and the J gene lost 1 base, with 13 bases spanning the gap. DNA of the CDR3: TGCGCCAGCAGCCAAAGTGTAGTGGGCACAGATACGCAGTATTTT. Amino acid sequence: CASSQSVVGTDTQYF.